These 13 T cell receptor beta chains were all obtained from the same sample, sequenced in a study of Ad26.COV2.S vaccination and SARS-CoV-2 variants. The protocol was immunoSEQ multiplex PCR, while the TCRdb copy is restricted to in-frame clones and leaves out a portion. Among about 350,000 clones listed, 92% were seen once. Sequences were derived from peripheral blood, sampled after recovery from COVID-19. These receptors were obtained from a human donor who had recovered from COVID-19.

The chain links TRBV5-1 to TRBJ2-3; possible D gene TRBD2, 6 bases. The CDR3 contains 16 residues. Germline V lookup: CDR1 SGHRS, CDR2 YFSETQ. Trimming shortened V by 4 bases and J by 2 bases, and 17 bases separated the two germline ends. The DNA for the CDR3 is TGCGCCAGCAGCACGAGTGGGGGGTATAACACAGATACGCAGTATTTT. Its protein product is CASSTSGGYNTDTQYF.

This clone was counted only a few times. The rearrangement joins TRBV6-5 to TRBJ1-1; D might be TRBD1 (5 bases). Per the germline V gene, CDR1 is MNHEY and CDR2 is SVGAGI. This CDR3 has 13 residues. V was clipped by 7 bases and J by 0 bases, with 9 bases between them. In nucleotides, the CDR3 is TGTGCCAGCATTCAGGGATTGAACACTGAAGCTTTCTTT. It yields the protein CASIQGLNTEAFF.

The chain combines TRBV3-1 (or the pseudogene TRBV3-2) with TRBJ2-3; TRBD1 or TRBD2 may be the D gene (5 bases each). There are 15 residues in the CDR3. Germline values: CDR1 LGHDT, CDR2 YNNKEL (reference sequence). Between the trimmed V and J ends, which lost 7 bases and 8 bases, there was a span of 22 bases. The CDR3 loop is CASTTGTDPWSTQYF. Here the CDR3 DNA reads TGTGCCAGCACCACCGGGACGGACCCGTGGAGTACGCAGTATTTT.

V is TRBV6-5 and J is TRBJ1-5, with 7 positions matching TRBD1. The CDR3 extends over 14 amino acids. Trimming removed 5 bases from V and 3 bases from J; junction bases left unmatched: 4. Germline CDR1 is MNHEY and CDR2 is SVGAGI. The CDR3 nucleotides read TGTGCCAGCAGTACGACAGGGTACAATCAGCCCCAGCATTTT. Protein: CASSTTGYNQPQHF.

The chain employs TRBV7-2 and TRBJ1-5, with 9 bases identical to TRBD1. The CDR3 contains 16 residues. CDR1 is SGHTA and CDR2 is FQGNSA in the germline V gene. V was clipped by 4 bases and J by 7 bases; unmatched bases: 11. The CDR3 nucleotides are TGTGCCAGCAGCTCTGGCGGGACAGGGAGGGACCAGCCCCAGCATTTT. This encodes CASSSGGTGRDQPQHF. The full variable domain, completed using reference TRBV7-2 and TRBJ1-5, is GAGVSQSPSNKVTEKGKDVELRCDPISGHTALYWYRQSLGQGLEFLIYFQGNSAPDKSGLPSDRFSAERTGGSVSTLTIQRTQQEDSAVYLCASSSGGTGRDQPQHFGDGTRLSIL.

A single count supports this clone. The CDR3 DNA sequence: TGTGCCAGCAAAAGGACAGGGGGAGAATTCTACGAGCAGTACTTC. Its translation: CASKRTGGEFYEQYF. The chain joins TRBV2 to TRBJ2-7, with 10 bases that match TRBD1. The V segment lost 7 bases and the J segment 3 bases; nucleotides outside the gene matches: 9. This CDR3 comprises 15 residues. Germline-derived CDR1 and CDR2 are SNHLY and FYNNEI.

The count of this clone is one. This chain connects TRBV11-2 to TRBJ2-3, with 8 bases matching TRBD1. The germline V gene has CDR1 SGHAT and CDR2 FQNNGV. Unmatched junction bases numbered 8, after V lost 5 bases and J lost 4 bases. This CDR3 is built from 15 residues. Here the CDR3 DNA reads TGTGCCAGCAGCCCAGGACAGGGTAGATCAGATACGCAGTATTTT. Encoded protein: CASSPGQGRSDTQYF.

Details on this clone: It is likely a read error: a sequence one base away is far more abundant. The chain recombines TRBV7-3 with TRBJ2-5; D is unclear. The CDR3 extends over 12 amino acids. V was shortened by 2 bases and J by 4 bases, with 5 bases between the two germline ends. The V gene's germline CDR1 is SGHTA and CDR2 FQGTGA. The CDR3 nucleotides are TGTGCCAGCAGCTTAGATGGAGAGACCCAGTACTTC. Residues: CASSLDGETQYF.

The chain employs TRBV15 and TRBJ1-1; D ambiguous. Trimming shortened V by 11 bases and J by 4 bases, and 14 bases separated the two germline ends. Germline loops: CDR1 LNHNV, CDR2 YYDKDF (reference sequence). The CDR3 is made up of 12 amino acids. The CDR3 is CAVGSLVTEAFF. CDR3 nucleotide sequence: TGTGCCGTCGGGAGCCTCGTCACTGAAGCTTTCTTT.

The J gene is TRBJ1-2, the V gene TRBV29-1; the match to TRBD1 covers 8 bases. The J segment lost 4 bases and the V segment lost 6 bases, leaving 10 bases of the junction unmatched. Germline V CDR1 and CDR2: SQVTM, ANQGSEA. The CDR3 spans 14 residues. The CDR3 is CSVAKGQGIYGYTF. The CDR3 nucleotides are TGCAGCGTCGCAAAAGGACAGGGTATCTATGGCTACACCTTC.

The chain carries TRBV27 and TRBJ1-3; D uncertain. Trimming pared 2 bases from V and 0 bases from J, leaving 11 bases between. The CDR3 totals 16 residues. Germline lookup yields CDR1 MNHEY and CDR2 SMNVEV (reference sequence). CDR3 bases: TGTGCCAGCAGTTTAACTCCTTGGAGCTCTGGAAACACCATATATTTT. Translation: CASSLTPWSSGNTIYF.

The chain is built from TRBV9 and TRBJ2-3; TRBD2 matches 9 bases. V lost 0 bases, J lost 3 bases, and 2 bases stayed unmatched. The length of the CDR3 is 15 residues. Germline assignment: CDR1 SGDLS and CDR2 YYNGEE. CDR3 DNA: TGTGCCAGCAGCGTAGGACTAGCGGAGACAGATACGCAGTATTTT. This encodes CASSVGLAETDTQYF.

V is TRBV24-1 and J is TRBJ2-7; possibly TRBD2 for D (7 bases). Trimming pared 4 bases from V and 2 bases from J, leaving 23 bases between. Germline V gives CDR1 KGHDR, CDR2 SFDVKD. This CDR3 is 18 amino acids long. CDR3 in amino acids: CATSDPLTGPGGTYEQYF. Written as DNA, the CDR3 is TGTGCCACCAGTGACCCCCTTACAGGGCCGGGGGGCACCTACGAGCAGTACTTC.